The rows below give T cell receptor beta chains drawn from one sample of a study of cytomegalovirus exposure and HLA in healthy donors. The protocol was immunoSEQ multiplex PCR, while the TCRdb copy is restricted to in-frame clones and leaves out a portion. The data contain 100,000 or so clones, around 75% of them singletons. The specimen sequenced was PBMCs. These receptors came from a woman aged 18-30 years in good health and CMV-seropositive. Both conserved end residues are part of each CDR3. A D gene is named only where the DNA matches it firmly. Clone size is shown for a subset of rows, as once, few, many or a class of expanded clone.

d_call,clone_size,v_call,j_call,cdr3_aa,cdr3_nt
TRBD1,.,TRBV5-1,TRBJ2-7,CASSLQPGQGSYEQYF,TGCGCCAGCAGCTTACAACCGGGACAGGGATCCTACGAGCAGTACTTC
.,.,TRBV5-1,TRBJ1-1,CASSPSGGRSTEAFF,TGCGCCAGCAGCCCCAGCGGGGGCAGAAGCACTGAAGCTTTCTTT
TRBD1,.,TRBV15,TRBJ1-4,CATSRADRGSEKLFF,TGTGCCACCAGCAGGGCGGACAGGGGGAGCGAAAAACTGTTTTTT
TRBD1,.,TRBV9,TRBJ2-1,CASSPRTGDEQFF,TGTGCCAGCAGCCCGAGGACAGGGGATGAGCAGTTCTTC
.,.,TRBV25-1,TRBJ2-6,CASSGGRKNSGANVLTF,TGTGCCAGCAGTGGAGGGAGAAAAAACTCTGGGGCCAACGTCCTGACTTTC
.,.,TRBV4-1,TRBJ2-5,CASSQPGETQYF,TGCGCCAGCAGCCAGCCAGGGGAGACCCAGTACTTC
TRBD2,.,TRBV9,TRBJ2-5,CASSQTSGSLETQYF,TGTGCCAGCAGCCAGACTAGCGGGAGCCTAGAGACCCAGTACTTC
TRBD2,.,TRBV7-6,TRBJ2-5,CASRRISGRSETQYF,TGTGCCAGCAGGCGCATTAGCGGGAGATCAGAGACCCAGTACTTC
.,.,TRBV6-6,TRBJ2-7,CASSSPTYEQYF,TGTGCCAGCAGTTCCCCAACCTACGAGCAGTACTTC
TRBD1,few,TRBV6-5,TRBJ2-1,CASSYQRTGHEQFF,TGTGCCAGCAGTTACCAGCGGACAGGGCATGAGCAGTTCTTC
TRBD2,.,TRBV7-9,TRBJ2-2,CASSPSGPGGGELFF,TGTGCCAGCAGCCCTAGCGGTCCTGGGGGCGGGGAGCTGTTTTTT
TRBD1,few,TRBV7-6,TRBJ2-3,CASSLGTGGFGVTQYF,TGTGCCAGCAGCTTAGGGACAGGGGGTTTCGGGGTTACGCAGTATTTT
TRBD1,.,TRBV29-1,TRBJ1-3,CSVGTGSGNTIYF,TGCAGCGTGGGGACAGGGTCTGGAAACACCATATATTTT
TRBD2,.,TRBV29-1,TRBJ2-5,CSVEASGGETQYF,TGCAGCGTTGAGGCCAGCGGGGGGGAGACCCAGTACTTC
.,.,TRBV27,TRBJ1-5,CASSLSLPGAGQPQHF,TGTGCCAGCAGTTTATCGTTACCGGGAGCTGGTCAGCCCCAGCATTTT
TRBD1,.,TRBV6-5,TRBJ1-1,CASSYPGTVTEAFF,TGTGCCAGCAGTTACCCCGGGACAGTCACTGAAGCTTTCTTT
TRBD2,.,TRBV7-9,TRBJ2-3,CASEREGLADTQYF,TGTGCCAGCGAGCGGGAGGGCTTAGCAGATACGCAGTATTTT
.,.,TRBV6-5,TRBJ2-7,CASSYSSGSAAGEQYF,TGTGCCAGCAGTTACTCATCGGGGTCGGCGGCTGGCGAGCAGTACTTC
.,.,TRBV9,TRBJ2-3,CASSGGAIVDTQYF,TGTGCCAGCAGCGGGGGCGCAATAGTGGATACGCAGTATTTT
TRBD2,few,TRBV15,TRBJ2-1,CATSRGTSGTNEQFF,TGTGCCACCAGCAGAGGTACTAGCGGGACCAATGAGCAGTTCTTC
.,once,TRBV7-5,TRBJ2-1,CARSLLRAGMNEQFF,TGTGCCAGAAGCTTATTGAGGGCTGGTATGAATGAGCAGTTCTTC
.,.,TRBV7-2,TRBJ2-7,CASSFGSTYEQYF,TGTGCCAGCAGCTTTGGCAGTACCTACGAGCAGTACTTC
.,.,TRBV18,TRBJ2-5,CASSPPTQYQETQYF,TGTGCCAGCTCACCACCGACTCAGTACCAAGAGACCCAGTACTTC
.,once,TRBV11-2,TRBJ2-7,CASSLTRDSYEQYF,TGTGCCAGCAGTCTCACTAGGGACTCCTACGAGCAGTACTTC
.,few,TRBV30,TRBJ2-7,CAWSRVENEQYF,TGTGCCTGGAGCAGGGTGGAAAACGAGCAGTACTTC
.,.,TRBV30,TRBJ1-4,CASFKGDEKLFF,TGTGCCAGCTTCAAGGGAGATGAAAAACTGTTTTTT
TRBD2,few,TRBV7-2,TRBJ2-1,CASSPVLVLAGIYNEQFF,TGTGCCAGCAGCCCCGTCCTTGTACTAGCGGGAATCTACAATGAGCAGTTCTTC
TRBD2,.,TRBV7-9,TRBJ2-1,CSSIPQAGVYNEQFF,TGTTCCAGCATCCCCCAAGCGGGAGTCTACAATGAGCAGTTCTTC
.,.,TRBV7-2,TRBJ1-1,CASSIQGNTEAFF,TGTGCCAGCAGCATTCAGGGGAACACTGAAGCTTTCTTT
TRBD1,.,TRBV5-4,TRBJ1-1,CASSWGQEYTEAFF,TGTGCCAGCAGCTGGGGACAGGAGTACACTGAAGCTTTCTTT
.,.,TRBV10-3,TRBJ2-1,CAISGVSSNEQFF,TGTGCCATCAGTGGGGTTAGCTCCAATGAGCAGTTCTTC
TRBD1,.,TRBV4-3,TRBJ1-4,CASSQNSPGTGGYEKLFF,TGCGCCAGCAGCCAAAATTCCCCCGGGACAGGGGGCTATGAAAAACTGTTTTTT
.,.,TRBV4-1,TRBJ2-2,CASSQDGSRTGELFF,TGCGCCAGCAGCCAAGATGGTTCCCGGACCGGGGAGCTGTTTTTT
.,.,TRBV7-7,TRBJ2-2,CASSPAGGLTGELFF,TGTGCCAGCAGCCCCGCCGGGGGGCTCACCGGGGAGCTGTTTTTT
TRBD2,.,TRBV7-9,TRBJ2-7,CASSLGIAGESYEQYF,TGTGCCAGCAGCTTAGGAATAGCGGGCGAATCCTACGAGCAGTACTTC
.,.,TRBV7-2,TRBJ2-7,CASSSGVGYYEQYF,TGTGCCAGCAGCTCGGGGGTCGGATACTACGAGCAGTACTTC
TRBD1,.,TRBV15,TRBJ2-6,CATSSPGTGSRSGANVLTF,TGTGCCACCAGCTCTCCTGGGACAGGGTCCCGCTCTGGGGCCAACGTCCTGACTTTC
TRBD1,few,TRBV27,TRBJ2-6,CASSSIQGNGANVLTF,TGTGCCAGCAGTAGTATACAGGGGAATGGGGCCAACGTCCTGACTTTC
.,.,TRBV12-5,TRBJ2-7,CASGTGRDSYEQYF,TGTGCTAGTGGAACGGGGCGGGATAGCTACGAGCAGTACTTC
.,.,TRBV6-4,TRBJ2-1,CASSVYSGNEQFF,TGTGCCAGCAGTGTCTACTCGGGCAATGAGCAGTTCTTC
TRBD2,.,TRBV30,TRBJ2-7,CAWSRTSGLAREQYF,TGTGCCTGGTCGAGGACTAGCGGGCTGGCCCGCGAGCAGTACTTC
TRBD1,.,TRBV5-1,TRBJ2-1,CASSLKQGVLNEQFF,TGCGCCAGCAGCTTGAAACAGGGGGTACTCAATGAGCAGTTCTTC
TRBD2,.,TRBV4-1,TRBJ2-1,CASSQVVASGSGNEQFF,TGCGCCAGCAGCCAAGTGGTTGCTAGCGGGAGTGGCAATGAGCAGTTCTTC
.,.,TRBV27,TRBJ1-3,CASSPLTGENTIYF,TGTGCCAGCAGTCCCCTGACCGGGGAAAACACCATATATTTT
.,.,TRBV7-9,TRBJ2-7,CASSLRGFPYEQYF,TGTGCCAGCAGCTTAAGGGGGTTCCCCTACGAGCAGTACTTC
.,.,TRBV14,TRBJ2-7,CASSQVGVHEQYF,TGTGCCAGCAGCCAAGTGGGAGTACACGAGCAGTACTTC
.,.,TRBV5-6,TRBJ2-3,CASSLVSDTQYF,TGTGCCAGCAGCTTGGTCTCAGATACGCAGTATTTT
.,.,TRBV28,TRBJ1-2,CASSLRMVRTDYGYTF,TGTGCCAGCAGTTTAAGGATGGTCAGGACAGACTATGGCTACACCTTC
.,.,TRBV5-1,TRBJ2-1,CASSREVGGPSNEQFF,TGCGCCAGCAGCCGGGAGGTCGGGGGGCCCAGCAATGAGCAGTTCTTC
.,.,TRBV4-3,TRBJ2-7,CASSQFLTYEQYF,TGCGCCAGCAGCCAATTCCTAACCTACGAGCAGTACTTC
TRBD2,.,TRBV19,TRBJ2-3,CASRPLAGGTDTQYF,TGTGCCAGTAGACCACTAGCGGGAGGCACAGATACGCAGTATTTT
TRBD1,.,TRBV7-6,TRBJ2-6,CASSPGDRTHFSGANVLTF,TGTGCCAGCAGCCCGGGGGACAGGACTCATTTCTCTGGGGCCAACGTCCTGACTTTC
.,.,TRBV6-5,TRBJ2-7,CASSYMGAPYEQYF,TGTGCCAGCAGTTACATGGGCGCCCCCTACGAGCAGTACTTC